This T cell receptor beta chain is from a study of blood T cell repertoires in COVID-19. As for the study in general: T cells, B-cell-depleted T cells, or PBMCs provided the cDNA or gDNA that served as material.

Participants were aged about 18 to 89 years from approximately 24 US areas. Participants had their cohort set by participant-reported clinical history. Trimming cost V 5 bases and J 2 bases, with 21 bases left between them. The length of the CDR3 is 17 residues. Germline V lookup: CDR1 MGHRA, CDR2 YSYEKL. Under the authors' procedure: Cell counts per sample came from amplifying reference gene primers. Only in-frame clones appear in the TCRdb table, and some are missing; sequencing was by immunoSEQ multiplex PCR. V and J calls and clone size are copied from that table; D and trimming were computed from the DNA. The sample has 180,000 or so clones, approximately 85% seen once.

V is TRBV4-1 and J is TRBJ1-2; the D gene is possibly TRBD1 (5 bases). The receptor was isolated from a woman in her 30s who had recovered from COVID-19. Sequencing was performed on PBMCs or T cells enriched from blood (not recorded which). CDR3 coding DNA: TGCGCCAGCAGCAACCGGGCAGGGATCCTCTGGAACTATGGCTACACCTTC. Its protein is CASSNRAGILWNYGYTF.